Shown below are 28 T cell receptor beta chains from a single sample sequenced in a study of T cell responses to AZD1222 COVID-19 vaccine. The assay was immunoSEQ multiplex PCR, and TCRdb's table has in-frame clones only and misses some. The table lists over 100,000 clones, approximately 91% of them singletons. The specimen was peripheral blood, collected 28 days after the second AZD1222 dose. The receptors originated from an adult who received the AZD1222 COVID-19 vaccine.

This sequence joins TRBV9 and TRBJ2-1; 14 bases line up with TRBD2. Per germline, CDR1 SGDLS and CDR2 YYNGEE. V was clipped by 3 bases and J by 9 bases; unmatched bases: 5. This CDR3 spans 15 amino acids. As DNA, the CDR3 is TGTGCCAGCAGCGCGGGACTAGCGGGAGATGGTGAGCAGTTCTTC. Its translation: CASSAGLAGDGEQFF.

This chain uses TRBV6-6 with TRBJ2-4, with 10 bases that match TRBD1. Germline lookup yields CDR1 MNHNY and CDR2 SVGAGI (reference sequence). CDR3 length equals 17 residues. Germline trimming cut 6 bases from V and 6 bases from J; bases unmatched to any gene: 14. CDR3 protein: CASSRPLTGGWGNIQYF. The CDR3 DNA is TGTGCCAGCAGCCGACCATTGACAGGGGGCTGGGGAAACATTCAGTACTTC.

The J gene is TRBJ2-5, the V gene TRBV3-1 (or the pseudogene TRBV3-2), with D perhaps TRBD1 (6 bases). The CDR3 extends over 13 amino acids. The germline V gene has CDR1 LGHDT and CDR2 YNNKEL (reference sequence). Trimming took 6 bases from V and 1 from J, leaving 9 bases between them. CDR3 sequence (DNA): TGTGCCAGCAGAAGGACAGCCCAAGAGACCCAGTACTTC. It codes for CASRRTAQETQYF.

This sequence joins TRBV5-6 and TRBJ1-1, with 8 bases matching TRBD1. Germline V gene data show CDR1 as SGHDT and CDR2 as YYEEEE. The V and J ends lost 2 bases and 8 bases, in that order; junction bases with no gene match: 14. This CDR3 has 16 residues. The CDR3 bases are TGTGCCAGCAGCTTCGCCGGGACAGGAGGTGGAGGGGAAGCTTTCTTT. Translating gives CASSFAGTGGGGEAFF.

The chain employs TRBV30 and TRBJ1-1; no reliable D call. With 2 bases removed from V and 0 bases from J, the gap between germline ends came to 4 bases. Germline CDR1 is GTSNPN and CDR2 is SVGIG (reference sequence). The CDR3 extends over 12 amino acids. This CDR3 reads CAWSRMNTEAFF. For the CDR3, the DNA is TGTGCCTGGAGTCGGATGAACACTGAAGCTTTCTTT.

The rearrangement links TRBV7-9 to TRBJ1-2; perhaps TRBD1 as D (6 bases). Trimming took 6 bases from V and 7 from J, leaving 24 bases between them. There are 16 residues in the CDR3. In germline, CDR1 is SEHNR, CDR2 FQNEAQ (reference sequence). The DNA for the CDR3 is TGTGCCAGCAGTTACACAGGGTACATAGGGCAGTTTGGCTACACCTTC. Translating gives CASSYTGYIGQFGYTF.

The CDR3 sequence is CATSRDHEGAQYF. In DNA form, the CDR3 reads TGTGCCACCAGCAGAGATCATGAGGGCGCGCAGTACTTC. The rearrangement uses TRBV15 and TRBJ2-7; TRBD2 might be the D (5 bases). Germline loops: CDR1 LNHNV, CDR2 YYDKDF (reference sequence). V dropped 0 bases and J dropped 9 bases, with 12 bases sitting between them. This CDR3 has 13 amino acids.

This clone has only one observation. The chain uses TRBV5-6 and TRBJ1-1, with 10 bases lining up with TRBD1. Germline CDR1 reads SGHDT; CDR2 reads YYEEEE. Trimming took 1 base from V and 5 from J; bases not matched to a gene: 8. The CDR3 spans 16 residues. CDR3 amino acids: CASSLPPGQGGTEAFF. The DNA of the CDR3 is TGTGCCAGCAGCTTGCCTCCAGGACAGGGGGGAACTGAAGCTTTCTTT.

The chain combines TRBV18 with TRBJ2-2, with D unclear. Germline V CDR1 and CDR2: KGHSH, LQKENI. V was shortened by 1 base and J by 6 bases, with 9 bases between the two germline ends. This CDR3 region has 14 residues. The CDR3 region has the DNA TGTGCCAGCTCACCACGGTTCGGCTCCGGGGAGCTGTTTTTT. Translated, it gives CASSPRFGSGELFF.

On this clone itself: One end of the junction is discordant with germline, which a read error may explain. The chain employs TRBV7-7 and TRBJ2-3; D is undetermined. The CDR3 has 13 residues. From germline, CDR1 is SSHAT and CDR2 FNYEAQ (reference sequence). CDR3 residues: CASSLGFTDTQYF. As DNA, the CDR3 is TGTGCTAGCAGCCTAGGGTTCACAGATACGCAGTATTTT.

This clone was counted a few times. The rearrangement links TRBV6-5 to TRBJ1-2; TRBD1 agrees at 8 bases. CDR3 length equals 13 residues. Germline CDR1 and CDR2: MNHEY and SVGAGI. Trimming removed 9 bases from V and 5 bases from J; junction bases left unmatched: 8. CDR3 nucleotide sequence: TGTGCCAGTCTACAGGGGGAGATTTATGGCTACACCTTC. Its protein product is CASLQGEIYGYTF.

This chain links TRBV9 with TRBJ1-1, with a weak D call TRBD1 (5 bases). CDR1 is SGDLS, CDR2 YYNGEE, per germline. The CDR3 is 15 amino acids. Trimming pared 4 bases from V and 0 bases from J, leaving 13 bases between. Here the CDR3 reads CASSRTGRLNTEAFF. CDR3 DNA sequence: TGTGCCAGCAGCCGAACGGGACGTTTGAACACTGAAGCTTTCTTT.

The chain recombines TRBV7-8 with TRBJ1-1; a possible D gene is TRBD1 (5 bases). The CDR3 extends over 12 amino acids. CDR1 is SGHVS and CDR2 is FQNEAQ in the germline V gene. Trimming removed 5 bases at V and 6 bases at J, with 10 bases between. CDR3 nucleotides: TGTGCCAGCAGCCCCGGGACCTCTGAAGCTTTCTTT. Translation: CASSPGTSEAFF.

This chain joins TRBV3-1 (or the pseudogene TRBV3-2) and TRBJ2-3, with 12 bases that match TRBD2. Looked up from germline, CDR1 is LGHDT and CDR2 is YNNKEL (reference sequence). J lost 1 base, V lost 5 bases, and 4 bases had no gene match. The CDR3 runs to 16 residues. The DNA of the CDR3 is TGTGCCAGCAGCTCGCGACTAGCGGGAGGCACAGATACGCAGTATTTT. Amino acid sequence: CASSSRLAGGTDTQYF.

The rearrangement links TRBV11-2 to TRBJ2-7; D possibly corresponds to TRBD2 (5 bases). The CDR3 length is 14 residues. Trimming stripped 5 bases from V and 6 bases from J, with 17 bases between. In germline, CDR1 is SGHAT, CDR2 FQNNGV. The CDR3 loop is CASSPGMLLGEQYF. CDR3 coding DNA: TGTGCCAGCAGCCCCGGGATGTTACTAGGCGAGCAGTACTTC.

V usage is TRBV2 and J usage is TRBJ2-7, with 8 positions matching TRBD2. CDR1 is SNHLY and CDR2 is FYNNEI in the germline V gene. The trim removed 8 bases at V and 6 bases at J, leaving 12 bases unmatched. The CDR3 sequence is 14 residues long. The CDR3 reads CASCREGGACEQYF. DNA for the CDR3: TGTGCCAGCTGTCGGGAGGGAGGGGCATGCGAGCAGTACTTC.

The V call is TRBV6-5, the J call TRBJ2-7, with 12 bases aligning to TRBD2. The V segment lost 6 bases and the J segment 6 bases; nucleotides outside the gene matches: 9. The CDR3 loop spans 15 amino acids. In germline, CDR1 is MNHEY, CDR2 SVGAGI. CDR3 sequence reads: CASSGRPSGRGEQYF. For the CDR3, the DNA is TGTGCCAGCAGCGGGCGGCCTAGCGGGAGGGGCGAGCAGTACTTC.

The chain carries TRBV30 and TRBJ1-2, with a tentative D call TRBD1 (5 bases). The CDR3 spans 16 residues. Germline values: CDR1 GTSNPN, CDR2 SVGIG (reference sequence). Between the trimmed V and J ends, which lost 7 bases and 4 bases, there was a span of 25 bases. CDR3 sequence: CASYRDGGSSGYGYTF. As DNA, the CDR3 is TGTGCCTCCTACCGGGACGGAGGATCCTCTGGCTATGGCTACACCTTC.

The chain combines TRBV9 with TRBJ2-5, with unresolved D. V lost 3 bases and J 1 base, leaving 10 bases between the germline ends. In germline, CDR1 is SGDLS, CDR2 YYNGEE. There are 14 residues in the CDR3. CDR3 in amino acids: CASSASHTQETQYF. The CDR3 DNA reads TGTGCCAGCAGCGCCTCACATACCCAAGAGACCCAGTACTTC.

J is TRBJ1-5 and V is TRBV3-1 (or the pseudogene TRBV3-2); D ambiguous. Trimming shortened V by 1 base and J by 7 bases, and 8 bases separated the two germline ends. In germline, CDR1 is LGHDT, CDR2 YNNKEL (reference sequence). The CDR3 is 13 residues long. The CDR3 nucleotides are TGTGCCAGCAGCCAAGGTCGGTCCCAGCCCCAGCATTTT. Translation: CASSQGRSQPQHF.

This clone showed up just a few times. The chain combines TRBV6-5 with TRBJ2-7; D not certain. Trimming pared 11 bases from V and 2 bases from J, leaving 19 bases between. The CDR3 runs to 14 residues. From germline, CDR1 is MNHEY and CDR2 SVGAGI. The CDR3 reads CAGSFRFPPYEQYF. The CDR3 nucleotides read TGTGCCGGCTCCTTTCGATTCCCGCCCTACGAGCAGTACTTC.

The rearrangement uses TRBV11-3 and TRBJ2-7; TRBD1 might be the D (7 bases). With 5 bases removed from V and 3 bases from J, the gap between germline ends came to 11 bases. Germline V gene data show CDR1 as SGHNT and CDR2 as YENEEA. This CDR3 contains 13 residues. In DNA form, the CDR3 reads TGTGCCAGCAGCCACAGGGGAGGCTACGAGCAGTACTTC. Translated, it gives CASSHRGGYEQYF.

The chain joins TRBV6-4 to TRBJ1-2, with D maybe TRBD1 (6 bases). The CDR3 totals 17 residues. Per the germline V gene, CDR1 is MRHNA and CDR2 is SNTAGT. Trimming took 3 bases from V and 8 from J, leaving 25 bases between them. CDR3 sequence reads: CASSEPGAPLKTGGYTF. The CDR3 DNA reads TGTGCCAGCAGTGAACCGGGGGCGCCCCTGAAAACTGGCGGCTACACCTTC.

The chain recombines TRBV11-3 with TRBJ1-2; TRBD1 agrees at 8 bases. CDR1 and CDR2 from the germline V gene are SGHNT and YENEEA. Trimming cost V 4 bases and J 4 bases; bases outside gene matches: 2. The length of the CDR3 is 13 residues. This chain's CDR3 is CASSSTGGYGYTF. Here the CDR3 DNA reads TGTGCCAGCAGCTCAACAGGGGGCTATGGCTACACCTTC.

V gene TRBV5-6 combines with J gene TRBJ2-7, with unresolved D. Germline-derived CDR1 and CDR2 are SGHDT and YYEEEE. Trimming took off 2 bases at V and 1 base at J, with 16 bases between the two ends. The CDR3 has 16 residues. The CDR3 bases are TGTGCCAGCAGCTTCTGGTCAGGAGCTGGGTCCTACGAGCAGTACTTC. This gives the protein CASSFWSGAGSYEQYF.

The chain couples TRBV5-4 to TRBJ2-1, with 9 bases lining up with TRBD1. This CDR3 is 16 amino acids long. The V gene's germline CDR1 is SGHNT and CDR2 YYREEE (reference sequence). V lost 4 bases to trimming and J lost 10 bases; unmatched junction nucleotides: 15. The CDR3 bases are TGTGCCAGCAGCCCGGGATCATCCGGGACAGGGCGCGAGCAGTTCTTC. Its translation: CASSPGSSGTGREQFF.

This chain joins TRBV6-5 and TRBJ1-5; D perhaps matches TRBD1 (6 bases). CDR3 length: 15 residues. V was shortened by 2 bases and J by 3 bases, with 11 bases between the two germline ends. Per the germline V gene, CDR1 is MNHEY and CDR2 is SVGAGI. CDR3 in amino acids: CASSYRGAPNQPQHF. The CDR3 nucleotides read TGTGCCAGCAGTTACCGGGGGGCACCCAATCAGCCCCAGCATTTT.

This sequence joins TRBV5-1 and TRBJ1-1; D call uncertain. The V gene lost 0 bases and the J gene lost 4 bases, with 7 bases spanning the gap. There are 13 residues in the CDR3. Germline loops: CDR1 SGHRS, CDR2 YFSETQ. CDR3 amino acids: CASSLEGSTEAFF. The CDR3 DNA reads TGCGCCAGCAGCTTGGAAGGATCCACTGAAGCTTTCTTT.